This entry lists 10 T cell receptor beta chains sequenced from one sample in a study of lymphopenia after photon versus proton radiotherapy. This table comes from immunoSEQ multiplex PCR, and its TCRdb copy is limited to in-frame clones, with some not included. The sample lists about 12,000 clones, about 89% occurring once. The sample consisted of peripheral blood, taken from a patient treated with proton-based radiotherapy. These receptors originate from a man in his sixties with pancreatic cancer.

V and J are TRBV5-1 and TRBJ2-3; 12 bases line up with TRBD2. The CDR3 contains 17 residues. V was pared by 3 bases and J by 0 bases, with 5 bases of the junction left unmatched. CDR1 is SGHRS, CDR2 YFSETQ, per germline. The CDR3 region is CASSSRLAGDSTDTQYF. As DNA, the CDR3 is TGCGCCAGCAGCTCGCGACTAGCGGGAGATAGCACAGATACGCAGTATTTT.

The rearrangement uses TRBV19 and TRBJ2-2; D gene unclear. The V and J ends lost 3 bases and 4 bases respectively, with 9 bases between them. The CDR3 runs to 14 residues. Germline CDR1 reads LNHDA; CDR2 reads SQIVND (reference sequence). CDR3 nucleotides: TGTGCCAGTAGTATCGGGCTACTCACCGGGGAGCTGTTTTTT. Protein: CASSIGLLTGELFF.

This chain connects TRBV2 to TRBJ2-7; TRBD1 matches 9 bases. This CDR3 has 15 amino acids. The trim removed 6 bases at V and 0 bases at J, leaving 6 bases unmatched. The germline V gene encodes CDR1 SNHLY and CDR2 FYNNEI. CDR3 bases: TGTGCCAGCAGCGTGACAGGGGGGGGCTCCTACGAGCAGTACTTC. The encoded protein is CASSVTGGGSYEQYF. Looking up the rest from reference TRBV2 and TRBJ2-7 gives the full variable domain: EPEVTQTPSHQVTQMGQEVILRCVPISNHLYFYWYRQILGQKVEFLVSFYNNEISEKSEIFDDQFSVERPDGSNFTLKIRSTKLEDSAMYFCASSVTGGGSYEQYFGPGTRLTVT.

This chain's CDR3 is CASSTQGNTIYF. The DNA of the CDR3 is TGTGCCAGCAGCACACAGGGAAACACCATATATTTT. This chain joins TRBV7-9 and TRBJ1-3, with no clear D. V lost 5 bases to trimming and J lost 4 bases, with 6 bases between them. There are 12 residues in the CDR3. Germline CDR1 SEHNR, CDR2 FQNEAQ (reference sequence).

The chain couples TRBV29-1 to TRBJ2-1; D might be TRBD2 (5 bases). The germline V gene encodes CDR1 SQVTM and CDR2 ANQGSEA. Trimming pared 7 bases from V and 5 bases from J, leaving 9 bases between. The CDR3 is 11 residues long. In nucleotides, the CDR3 is TGCAGCGCAGGACTCGACAATGAGCAGTTCTTC. Amino acids: CSAGLDNEQFF.

This clone was seen more than once but under ten times. This chain connects TRBV28 to TRBJ2-3, with D perhaps matching TRBD1 (6 bases). The germline V gene has CDR1 MDHEN and CDR2 SYDVKM. The length of the CDR3 is 13 residues. With 6 bases removed from V and 3 bases from J, the gap between germline ends came to 10 bases. CDR3 protein: CASSSRGTDTQYF. CDR3 DNA sequence: TGTGCCAGCAGCTCCAGGGGAACAGATACGCAGTATTTT.

This chain connects TRBV6-1 to TRBJ1-5; 9 positions agree with TRBD1. The CDR3 is 17 residues long. V lost 4 bases, J lost 4 bases, and 11 bases stayed unmatched. Germline V gives CDR1 MNHNS, CDR2 SASEGT. In DNA, the CDR3 is TGTGCCAGCAGTGCCATTACCGGGACAGGGTTAAATCAGCCCCAGCATTTT. Protein sequence: CASSAITGTGLNQPQHF.

The chain combines TRBV9 with TRBJ2-3; D ambiguous. Between the trimmed V and J ends, which lost 0 bases and 0 bases, there was a span of 5 bases. The CDR3 consists of 14 residues. Germline CDR1 SGDLS, CDR2 YYNGEE. In DNA form, the CDR3 reads TGTGCCAGCAGCGTAGGAACTAGCACAGATACGCAGTATTTT. Translating it yields CASSVGTSTDTQYF.

This clone is a singleton in its sample. The V and J genes are TRBV7-2 and TRBJ2-5; D is unclear. The CDR3 has 13 amino acids. The V and J ends lost 4 bases and 5 bases respectively, with 11 bases between them. Germline V gives CDR1 SGHTA, CDR2 FQGNSA. As DNA, the CDR3 is TGTGCCAGCAGCTGGTCCTACTTGGAGACCCAGTACTTC. Amino acid sequence: CASSWSYLETQYF. Full variable domain (rest looked up from reference TRBV7-2 and TRBJ2-5): GAGVSQSPSNKVTEKGKDVELRCDPISGHTALYWYRQSLGQGLEFLIYFQGNSAPDKSGLPSDRFSAERTGGSVSTLTIQRTQQEDSAVYLCASSWSYLETQYFGPGTRLLVL.

The V and J genes are TRBV2 and TRBJ2-5; TRBD2 might be the D (5 bases). The CDR3 is 14 residues long. The V and J ends lost 5 bases and 1 base respectively, with 11 bases between them. Germline V gene data show CDR1 as SNHLY and CDR2 as FYNNEI. The CDR3 DNA follows: TGTGCCAGCAGTTCAGCCGGGATCCAAGAGACCCAGTACTTC. This encodes CASSSAGIQETQYF.